This T cell receptor beta chain was captured in a study of graft-versus-host responses after intestinal transplantation. Broader study findings: GvH clone levels peaked in circulation, and this peak was associated with early post-transplant HvG declines.

Profiled with immunoSEQ multiplex PCR; TCRdb holds only in-frame clones, not every one. This table holds more than 85,000 clones, over 85% found once. The ends were cut back, 4 bases at V and 10 bases at J, with 17 bases in the middle. The germline CDR1 and CDR2 sequences are SGDLS and YYNGEE. The CDR3 contains 13 residues. With regard to this clone: Its matching antigen is unknown.

The receptor's source is a human donor who received an intestinal transplant. The chain combines TRBV9 with TRBJ1-2; D remains unclear. The sequencing used unstimulated CD8+ T cells sorted from spleen or lymph node cells, collected before intestinal transplant. The CDR3 bases are TGTGCCAGCAGCAAATCTGCTGGAATAGTCTACACCTTC. Translating gives CASSKSAGIVYTF.